These 20 T cell receptor beta chains share one sample of origin, sequenced in a study of T cells in Graves' hyperthyroidism and ophthalmopathy. Amplification yielded TCR beta CDR3 regions, with RNA transcripts as the source. Carried out on the TCR CDR3, a first-round RT-PCR used the HTBI primer set. Via MiXCR, TCRdb re-called the multiplex PCR reads, giving one row per CDR3 protein. The sample yields about 400,000 distinct CDR3 sequences, over 13% seen once. What was sequenced was blood. These receptors were obtained from a man aged 50-60 years with Graves' ophthalmopathy.

This clonotype was counted only a few times. The CDR3 sequence is CASSQSSYNEQFF. In DNA, the CDR3 is TGTGCCAGCAGTCAGAGCTCCTACAATGAGCAGTTCTTC. V and J are TRBV27 and TRBJ2-1; D unclear. The CDR3 is 13 amino acids. The germline V and J ends were trimmed by 5 bases and 0 bases, with 5 bases remaining between them. The V gene's germline CDR1 is MNHEY and CDR2 SMNVEV (reference sequence).

This clonotype occurred many times. This rearrangement joins TRBV28 to TRBJ1-1; D possibly corresponds to TRBD1 (5 bases). Trimming stripped 1 base from V and 5 bases from J, with 8 bases between. This CDR3 spans 13 amino acids. CDR1 is MDHEN, CDR2 SYDVKM, per germline. CDR3 amino acids: CASSLSGGTEAFF. CDR3 DNA sequence: TGTGCCAGCAGTTTATCGGGGGGGACTGAAGCTTTCTTT.

This chain joins TRBV30 and TRBJ2-6, with D hard to call. Germline lookup yields CDR1 GTSNPN and CDR2 SVGIG (reference sequence). The CDR3 covers 12 residues. V was trimmed by 7 bases and J by 0 bases, leaving 4 bases between them. The CDR3: CAFDSGANVLTF. The CDR3 nucleotides read TGTGCCTTCGACTCTGGGGCCAACGTCCTGACTTTC. The entire variable domain, with the rest obtained from reference TRBV30 and TRBJ2-6, is as follows: SQTIHQWPATLVQPVGSPLSLECTVEGTSNPNLYWYRQAAGRGLQLLFYSVGIGQISSEVPQNLSASRPQDRQFILSSKKLLLSDSGFYLCAFDSGANVLTFGAGSRLTVL.

This rearrangement joins TRBV19 to TRBJ1-2; D is unclear. Deletions cut 5 bases from V and 4 bases from J, with 11 bases between. Germline CDR1 is LNHDA and CDR2 is SQIVND (reference sequence). This CDR3 contains 13 residues. CDR3 amino acids: CASSSGLTYGYTF. The CDR3 DNA is TGTGCCAGTAGTTCCGGGCTTACCTATGGCTACACCTTC.

This clonotype has just a few counts. The chain couples TRBV20-1 to TRBJ2-1; TRBD1 is a possible D gene (5 bases). Germline V gene data show CDR1 as DFQATT and CDR2 as SNEGSKA (reference sequence). Deletions cut 4 bases from V and 7 bases from J, with 20 bases between. CDR3 length equals 15 residues. The CDR3 sequence: CSATNPDRPLNEQFF. The CDR3 region has the DNA TGCAGTGCTACCAACCCCGACAGACCTTTGAATGAGCAGTTCTTC.

Only a few counts were recorded for this clonotype. The chain recombines TRBV2 with TRBJ2-1; TRBD1 aligns across 7 bases. CDR1 and CDR2 from the germline V gene are SNHLY and FYNNEI. The CDR3 consists of 15 residues. Unmatched junction bases numbered 18, after V lost 6 bases and J lost 13 bases. Written as DNA, the CDR3 is TGTGCCAGCAGCGAGGGGGCGCGCGGGTGGGATGTTCAGTTCTTC. This codes for CASSEGARGWDVQFF.

This clonotype has at least ten counts. The V gene is TRBV7-9, the J gene TRBJ2-7, with D tentatively TRBD2 (7 bases). CDR1 and CDR2 from the germline V gene are SEHNR and FQNEAQ (reference sequence). V lost 1 base and J lost 4, with 14 bases in between. The CDR3 is made up of 15 amino acids. CDR3: CASSLVGGANYEQYF. The DNA of the CDR3 is TGTGCCAGCAGCTTAGTTGGGGGGGCGAATTACGAGCAGTACTTC.

This clonotype was observed many times. The V gene is TRBV28, the J gene TRBJ1-2; 8 positions match TRBD1. The CDR3 length is 15 residues. V lost 6 bases and J lost 4; bases outside the gene matches: 10. CDR1 MDHEN and CDR2 SYDVKM come from the germline V gene. CDR3 coding DNA: TGTGCCAGCAGAAACTCCCAGGGGGCGGGCTATGGCTACACCTTC. It specifies CASRNSQGAGYGYTF.

This chain joins TRBV12-5 and TRBJ2-2; D ambiguous. CDR3 length: 15 residues. Germline V gene data show CDR1 as LGHNT and CDR2 as FRNRAP. V was cut by 6 bases and J by 5 bases, with 16 bases left in between. The CDR3 region has the DNA TGTGCTAGTGGCCTGTCCGGCCCGAGGACCGGGGAGCTGTTTTTT. Translated, it gives CASGLSGPRTGELFF. Full variable domain (rest looked up from reference TRBV12-5 and TRBJ2-2): DARVTQTPRHKVTEMGQEVTMRCQPILGHNTVFWYRQTMMQGLELLAYFRNRAPLDDSGMPKDRFSAEMPDATLATLKIQPSEPRDSAVYFCASGLSGPRTGELFFGEGSRLTVL.

CDR3 nucleotide sequence: TGTGCCAGCAGCCTGGAGCTCTATAATTCACCCCTCCACTTT. Translated: CASSLELYNSPLHF. V and J are TRBV6-1 and TRBJ1-6, with D unresolved. Germline-derived CDR1 and CDR2 are MNHNS and SASEGT. The V end lost 6 bases, the J end lost 3 bases, and 9 bases lay between the germline ends. The CDR3 runs to 14 residues.

In its sample, this clonotype was seen many times. The gene calls are TRBV2 and TRBJ2-2; D remains ambiguous. Trimming took 8 bases from V and 1 from J, leaving 14 bases between them. This CDR3 is built from 15 residues. Germline loops: CDR1 SNHLY, CDR2 FYNNEI. The CDR3 reads CASVGNSQNTGELFF. Here the CDR3 DNA reads TGTGCCAGCGTGGGTAACTCCCAGAACACCGGGGAGCTGTTTTTT.

This clonotype has a count of ten or more. The V and J genes are TRBV5-1 and TRBJ2-5, with 9 bases lining up with TRBD2. The length of the CDR3 is 16 residues. In germline, CDR1 is SGHRS, CDR2 YFSETQ. Trimming cost V 0 bases and J 4 bases; bases outside gene matches: 7. CDR3 coding DNA: TGCGCCAGCAGCTTGGCCGTTGCGGGAGGGCCAGAGACCCAGTACTTC. Encoded protein: CASSLAVAGGPETQYF.

The chain uses TRBV6-1 and TRBJ1-6; possibly TRBD1 for D (5 bases). Trimming stripped 6 bases from V and 7 bases from J, with 16 bases between. CDR3 size: 15 residues. The V gene's germline CDR1 is MNHNS and CDR2 SASEGT. The DNA for the CDR3 is TGTGCCAGCAGGAAGACAGCCGGGGAGAATTCACCCCTCCACTTT. Its translation is CASRKTAGENSPLHF.

This clonotype has more than one count but fewer than ten. CDR3 loop: CASSIGGELREKLFF. The CDR3 coding sequence is TGTGCCAGTAGTATAGGAGGGGAGCTACGTGAAAAACTGTTTTTT. The chain carries TRBV19 and TRBJ1-4, with D maybe TRBD1 (5 bases). Trimming left V 1 base short and J 7 bases short, with 13 bases between. Germline CDR1 reads LNHDA; CDR2 reads SQIVND (reference sequence). The CDR3 consists of 15 residues.

This clonotype was counted between two and nine times. In DNA form, the CDR3 reads TGCAGTGCTAGAGGGACTAGCGGGAGTGGGAGAGATACGCAGTATTTT. This sequence encodes CSARGTSGSGRDTQYF. V gene TRBV20-1 combines with J gene TRBJ2-3; TRBD2 agrees at 13 bases. This CDR3 comprises 16 residues. Unmatched junction bases numbered 6, after V lost 1 base and J lost 5 bases. Germline CDR1 and CDR2: DFQATT and SNEGSKA (reference sequence).

The chain joins TRBV12-3 or TRBV12-4 to TRBJ2-2, with 10 bases that match TRBD2. V was clipped by 5 bases and J by 4 bases; unmatched bases: 10. This CDR3 contains 17 residues. CDR3 DNA: TGTGCCAGCAGTCGCGTGATAGCGGGGGGCTTCACCGGGGAGCTGTTTTTT. Its protein is CASSRVIAGGFTGELFF.

This clonotype was detected only a few times. The chain joins TRBV30 to TRBJ2-7; TRBD1 matches at 7 bases. The length of the CDR3 is 13 residues. Germline V gives CDR1 GTSNPN, CDR2 SVGIG (reference sequence). The ends lost 0 bases at V and 4 bases at J; junction bases unmatched: 3. This CDR3 reads CAWSVHRGYEQYF. The DNA for the CDR3 is TGTGCCTGGAGTGTACACAGGGGATACGAGCAGTACTTC.

This clonotype was counted ten times or more. This sequence joins TRBV9 and TRBJ1-1; D possibly corresponds to TRBD1 (6 bases). CDR1 and CDR2 (germline): SGDLS, YYNGEE. V dropped 3 bases and J dropped 4 bases, with 13 bases sitting between them. The CDR3 loop spans 14 amino acids. The CDR3 here is CASSANRGGTEAFF. The CDR3 DNA is TGTGCCAGCAGCGCCAACCGAGGGGGCACTGAAGCTTTCTTT.

There are many counts of this clonotype. This chain joins TRBV2 and TRBJ2-1; weak D call: TRBD1 (6 bases). CDR1 is SNHLY and CDR2 is FYNNEI in the germline V gene. With 3 bases removed from V and 8 bases from J, the gap between germline ends came to 17 bases. CDR3 length: 15 amino acids. The CDR3 spells CASSDVGTGSHEQFF. In nucleotides, the CDR3 is TGTGCCAGCAGTGACGTAGGAACAGGGTCCCATGAGCAGTTCTTC.

This clonotype was observed a handful of times. The V call is TRBV6-1, the J call TRBJ2-7; possible D gene TRBD2, 6 bases. Germline V gene data show CDR1 as MNHNS and CDR2 as SASEGT. The CDR3 has 14 residues. V was trimmed by 7 bases and J by 4 bases, leaving 17 bases between them. The CDR3 loop is CASNGGLRGYEQYF. The CDR3 DNA is TGTGCCAGCAATGGAGGGCTGCGGGGTTACGAGCAGTACTTC.